The next 5 T cell receptor beta chains were all read from a single sample in a study of Tregs in tolerant kidney transplant recipients. Mixed chimerism was transient after nonmyeloablative marrow transplants from related graft donors. The assay was immunoSEQ multiplex PCR, and TCRdb's table has in-frame clones only and misses some. The sample lists 40,000 to 50,000 clones, approximately 89% occurring once. Sequenced here: CD8+ T cells from blood (PBMCs), sampled 12 months after the transplant. The receptors were gathered from a human patient who received a combined kidney and bone marrow transplant. Some T cells may have come from the graft donor.

This clone was picked up a small number of times. This chain uses TRBV28 with TRBJ2-7; D may be TRBD1 (5 bases). Trimming pared 10 bases from V and 1 base from J, leaving 11 bases between. The CDR3 spans 12 residues. Germline CDR1 reads MDHEN; CDR2 reads SYDVKM. The CDR3 nucleotides read TGTGCCACTCACAGGAATTCCTACGAGCAGTACTTC. Translation gives CATHRNSYEQYF.

The chain links TRBV7-7 to TRBJ2-7, with D perhaps TRBD1 (6 bases). Trimming stripped 5 bases from V and 5 bases from J, with 16 bases between. The CDR3 covers 14 residues. Germline loops: CDR1 SSHAT, CDR2 FNYEAQ (reference sequence). The CDR3 DNA follows: TGTGCCAGCAGCCCCGGGGCAGGGGCCAACGAGCAGTACTTC. It codes for CASSPGAGANEQYF.

The genes are TRBV7-7 and TRBJ2-3; TRBD2 agrees at 12 bases. This CDR3 is 16 amino acids long. V lost 5 bases, J lost 3 bases, and 6 bases stayed unmatched. Germline V lookup: CDR1 SSHAT, CDR2 FNYEAQ (reference sequence). The CDR3 nucleotides are TGTGCCAGCAGCGCGTGGACTAGCGGGGCGACAGATACGCAGTATTTT. Translation gives CASSAWTSGATDTQYF.

The rearrangement joins TRBV7-6 to TRBJ2-3; TRBD1 might be the D (6 bases). Per germline, CDR1 SGHVS and CDR2 FNYEAQ. The germline V and J ends were trimmed by 1 base and 1 base, with 12 bases remaining between them. The CDR3 is made up of 16 amino acids. CDR3 nucleotide sequence: TGTGCCAGCAGCTTAGGTTCAGGGGTAGGCACAGATACGCAGTATTTT. The encoded protein is CASSLGSGVGTDTQYF.

This chain uses TRBV19 with TRBJ2-7; tentatively, D is TRBD1 (6 bases). With 5 bases removed from V and 7 bases from J, the gap between germline ends came to 15 bases. CDR1 LNHDA and CDR2 SQIVND come from the germline V gene (reference sequence). The CDR3 consists of 13 residues. The CDR3, as DNA: TGTGCCAGTAGTGTTGACACCCAGGGGGAGCAGTACTTC. This encodes CASSVDTQGEQYF.